This passage covers 5 T cell receptor beta chains from one sample sequenced in a study of blood T cell repertoires in COVID-19. Libraries were prepared by immunoSEQ multiplex PCR; TCRdb keeps only in-frame clonotypes and omits some of them. The sample includes roughly 80,000 clones, over 75% of them seen just once. The sequenced sample was peripheral blood. All receptors come from a human donor in a cohort sampled during active COVID-19.

The genes are TRBV9 and TRBJ2-2; 7 positions agree with TRBD2. The CDR3 spans 17 residues. V lost 3 bases and J lost 4; bases outside the gene matches: 12. The V gene's germline CDR1 is SGDLS and CDR2 YYNGEE. The CDR3 nucleotides read TGTGCCAGCAGCGCGAACAGGTTGCCGGGGGGCACCGGGGAGCTGTTTTTT. It specifies CASSANRLPGGTGELFF.

This clone was detected a few times. V gene TRBV28 combines with J gene TRBJ1-2, with 7 bases fitting TRBD1. Looked up from germline, CDR1 is MDHEN and CDR2 is SYDVKM. The CDR3 consists of 11 residues. V was pared by 8 bases and J by 3 bases, with 0 bases of the junction left unmatched. The DNA for the CDR3 is TGTGCCAGCGGGACAGACTATGGCTACACCTTC. Translating gives CASGTDYGYTF.

V usage is TRBV5-5 and J usage is TRBJ1-1, with TRBD1 as a possible D gene (5 bases). With 0 bases removed from V and 6 bases from J, the gap between germline ends came to 9 bases. Germline CDR1 is SGHKS and CDR2 is YYEKEE (reference sequence). The CDR3 has 13 residues. CDR3 amino acids: CASSLVVGPEAFF. The CDR3 nucleotides read TGTGCCAGCAGCTTGGTCGTGGGGCCTGAAGCTTTCTTT.

The rearrangement uses TRBV7-2 and TRBJ1-1; TRBD1 might be the D (6 bases). CDR3 length: 14 residues. From germline, CDR1 is SGHTA and CDR2 FQGNSA. The V end lost 4 bases, the J end lost 9 bases, and 18 bases lay between the germline ends. The CDR3 region is CASSSSGGLTKAFF. The CDR3 DNA reads as TGTGCCAGCAGCTCATCGGGGGGGCTGACGAAAGCTTTCTTT.

This chain uses TRBV28 with TRBJ2-2; D not certain. CDR3 length: 16 residues. V was clipped by 1 base and J by 0 bases, with 9 bases between them. Germline CDR1 is MDHEN and CDR2 is SYDVKM. CDR3 DNA: TGTGCCAGCAGTTTATTGAGTACAGCGAACACCGGGGAGCTGTTTTTT. It codes for CASSLLSTANTGELFF.